The 22 T cell receptor beta chains below all came from one sample that was sequenced in a study of blood T cell repertoires in COVID-19. Repertoires were generated with immunoSEQ multiplex PCR, while TCRdb's copy carries only in-frame clones and drops some. Among about 73,000 clones, over 85% were seen once, and the ten largest hold 16%. Sequencing input: peripheral blood. These receptors were obtained from a woman aged 80 or over with active or convalescent COVID-19.

In its sample, this clone was seen once. The rearrangement joins TRBV5-1 to TRBJ1-4; TRBD1 matches 9 bases. Germline V gene sequence: CDR1 SGHRS, CDR2 YFSETQ. This CDR3 spans 16 amino acids. V dropped 6 bases and J dropped 0; count of bases not matched to a gene: 6. The chain's CDR3 is CASTRQGGATNEKLFF. The DNA for the CDR3 is TGCGCCAGCACCCGACAGGGGGGAGCAACTAATGAAAAACTGTTTTTT.

This clone has only a few counts. The chain joins TRBV4-1 to TRBJ1-6; the match to TRBD1 covers 7 bases. The CDR3 extends over 15 amino acids. V was clipped by 1 base and J by 10 bases; unmatched bases: 7. Germline CDR1 reads MGHRA; CDR2 reads YSYEKL. CDR3 nucleotides: TGCGCCAGCAGCCAAGCCCCCGACAGGGTGTCACCCCTCCACTTT. Protein sequence: CASSQAPDRVSPLHF.

The chain is built from TRBV5-1 and TRBJ1-5; 7 bases are shared with TRBD1. Germline lookup yields CDR1 SGHRS and CDR2 YFSETQ. V shed 4 bases and J 0 bases; nucleotides not matched to a gene: 19. The CDR3 has 20 residues. CDR3 residues: CASSVLAGQSRRGSNQPQHF. CDR3 DNA sequence: TGCGCCAGCAGCGTACTTGCGGGACAGTCGAGGAGAGGTAGCAATCAGCCCCAGCATTTT.

The V and J genes are TRBV2 and TRBJ2-7, with 8 nucleotides matching TRBD1. From germline, CDR1 is SNHLY and CDR2 FYNNEI. CDR3 length: 14 residues. The trim removed 7 bases at V and 3 bases at J, leaving 8 bases unmatched. The CDR3 nucleotides are TGTGCCAGCACCTTAGACAGGGGCCTCTACGAGCAGTACTTC. Translated: CASTLDRGLYEQYF. The full variable domain, with the rest looked up from reference TRBV2 and TRBJ2-7, is EPEVTQTPSHQVTQMGQEVILRCVPISNHLYFYWYRQILGQKVEFLVSFYNNEISEKSEIFDDQFSVERPDGSNFTLKIRSTKLEDSAMYFCASTLDRGLYEQYFGPGTRLTVT.

This chain uses TRBV14 with TRBJ1-6; 7 positions match TRBD1. CDR1 is SGHDN and CDR2 is FVKESK in the germline V gene. Trimming took 4 bases from V and 9 from J; bases not matched to a gene: 9. The CDR3 runs to 15 residues. The CDR3 region has the DNA TGTGCCAGCAGCCGACAGACAGGGCCTAGTTCACCCCTCCACTTT. It is translated as CASSRQTGPSSPLHF.

This sequence joins TRBV6-4 and TRBJ2-5; a possible D gene is TRBD1 (5 bases). Germline CDR1 reads MRHNA; CDR2 reads SNTAGT. The CDR3 spans 14 residues. The V end lost 5 bases, the J end lost 5 bases, and 15 bases lay between the germline ends. The chain's CDR3 is CASSSRQPGETQYF. DNA of the CDR3: TGTGCCAGCAGTAGCCGACAGCCCGGGGAGACCCAGTACTTC.

This sequence joins TRBV6-2 or TRBV6-3 and TRBJ2-5; weak D call: TRBD2 (6 bases). CDR3 size: 12 residues. Germline CDR1 is MNHEY and CDR2 is SVGEGT. V was clipped by 5 bases and J by 9 bases, with 13 bases between them. The CDR3 DNA reads TGTGCCAGCAGTACCGGCCCGGGGGCCCAGTACTTC. Encoded protein: CASSTGPGAQYF.

The CDR3 here is CASSYSRDSYEQYF. CDR3 bases: TGTGCCAGCAGTTACTCGAGGGACAGCTACGAGCAGTACTTC. The rearrangement uses TRBV6-5 and TRBJ2-7; 7 nucleotides line up with TRBD1. Germline trimming cut 0 bases from V and 3 bases from J; bases unmatched to any gene: 2. The CDR3 extends over 14 amino acids. Germline loops: CDR1 MNHEY, CDR2 SVGAGI.

The chain joins TRBV15 to TRBJ2-1; maybe TRBD2 (6 bases). Germline V gene lookup returns CDR1 LNHNV and CDR2 YYDKDF (reference sequence). The CDR3 sequence is 18 residues long. Trimming removed 5 bases from V and 0 bases from J, with 20 bases in between. CDR3 protein: CATSPRQGGGRSYNEQFF. The CDR3 nucleotides read TGTGCCACCAGCCCCCGGCAGGGAGGCGGACGCTCCTACAATGAGCAGTTCTTC.

The chain recombines TRBV30 with TRBJ1-5, with D hard to call. CDR3 size: 13 residues. The germline V gene has CDR1 GTSNPN and CDR2 SVGIG (reference sequence). V shed 2 bases and J shed 5 bases, with 10 bases lying between them. The CDR3 bases are TGTGCCTGGAGTTGGCAGGATCATCAGCCCCAGCATTTT. This gives the protein CAWSWQDHQPQHF.

This clone was found once. The chain combines TRBV11-2 with TRBJ2-1; 12 positions match TRBD2. Germline CDR1 SGHAT, CDR2 FQNNGV. The CDR3 sequence is 13 residues long. V was clipped by 5 bases and J by 16 bases; unmatched bases: 9. In nucleotides, the CDR3 is TGTGCCAGCAGCGACCGTACTAGCGGGGGGCGTTTCTTC. Amino acids: CASSDRTSGGRFF.

This clone was observed once. The CDR3 DNA is TGTGCCAGCAGCCTTGGGGGGAGTACGCAGTATTTT. Translating gives CASSLGGSTQYF. The rearrangement links TRBV6-2 or TRBV6-3 to TRBJ2-3; possible D gene TRBD2, 6 bases. This CDR3 region has 12 residues. The V gene's germline CDR1 is MNHEY and CDR2 SVGEGT. V was shortened by 6 bases and J by 8 bases, with 12 bases between the two germline ends.

The chain links TRBV6-5 to TRBJ2-7, with D perhaps TRBD2 (5 bases). Germline loops: CDR1 MNHEY, CDR2 SVGAGI. Trimming took 0 bases from V and 3 from J, leaving 6 bases between them. CDR3 length equals 13 residues. As DNA, the CDR3 is TGTGCCAGCAGTTACTCCGGGGTCTACGAGCAGTACTTC. Amino acids: CASSYSGVYEQYF.

The gene calls are TRBV5-1 and TRBJ2-7; no clear D gene. With 9 bases removed from V and 0 bases from J, the gap between germline ends came to 10 bases. The CDR3 has 12 residues. Germline loops: CDR1 SGHRS, CDR2 YFSETQ. CDR3 in DNA: TGCGCCACCGACGAGGTCTCCTACGAGCAGTACTTC. Its translation is CATDEVSYEQYF.

The V and J genes are TRBV6-5 and TRBJ1-1, with 8 nucleotides matching TRBD1. Germline lookup yields CDR1 MNHEY and CDR2 SVGAGI. The length of the CDR3 is 16 residues. The V segment lost 4 bases and the J segment 4 bases; nucleotides outside the gene matches: 11. As DNA, the CDR3 is TGTGCCAGCAGTTTTGGACAGGGTCGCGATGGCACTGAAGCTTTCTTT. It specifies CASSFGQGRDGTEAFF.

V and J are TRBV28 and TRBJ2-7; TRBD1 might be the D (6 bases). V shed 9 bases and J shed 4 bases, with 13 bases lying between them. This CDR3 is 12 amino acids long. Germline V CDR1 and CDR2: MDHEN, SYDVKM. The CDR3 coding sequence is TGTGCCAGTACCGGGACACTTTACGAGCAGTACTTC. This sequence encodes CASTGTLYEQYF.

The V call is TRBV3-1 (or the pseudogene TRBV3-2), the J call TRBJ1-3, with D maybe TRBD1 (6 bases). Trimming cost V 4 bases and J 0 bases, with 7 bases left between them. The CDR3 contains 14 residues. Germline CDR1 is LGHDT and CDR2 is YNNKEL (reference sequence). CDR3 sequence reads: CASSPTGSGNTIYF. Here the CDR3 DNA reads TGTGCCAGCAGCCCGACAGGCTCTGGAAACACCATATATTTT.

The chain is built from TRBV5-1 and TRBJ2-3; 11 nucleotides match TRBD2. The CDR3 is 15 residues long. The V gene's germline CDR1 is SGHRS and CDR2 YFSETQ. Losses at the gene ends were 4 bases for V and 5 bases for J; bases not matched to a gene: 6. CDR3 nucleotide sequence: TGCGCCAGCAGCCTGGGACTAGCGGCGGGAGATACGCAGTATTTT. Translating it yields CASSLGLAAGDTQYF. Filled out from reference TRBV5-1 and TRBJ2-3, the complete variable domain reads KAGVTQTPRYLIKTRGQQVTLSCSPISGHRSVSWYQQTPGQGLQFLFEYFSETQRNKGNFPGRFSGRQFSNSRSEMNVSTLELGDSALYLCASSLGLAAGDTQYFGPGTRLTVL.

CDR3 bases: TGTGCCAGCAGTTTGAGCGATTCAAATTCACCCCTCCACTTT. Translation: CASSLSDSNSPLHF. The chain is built from TRBV28 and TRBJ1-6; D remains unclear. The V gene lost 3 bases and the J gene lost 7 bases, with 10 bases spanning the gap. Germline V gene lookup returns CDR1 MDHEN and CDR2 SYDVKM. The CDR3 spans 14 residues.

The rearrangement links TRBV14 to TRBJ1-1; no clear D gene. V was cut by 5 bases and J by 0 bases, with 7 bases left in between. This CDR3 contains 13 residues. Germline CDR1 and CDR2: SGHDN and FVKESK. In DNA form, the CDR3 reads TGTGCCAGCAGCGCGAGTGTGAACACTGAAGCTTTCTTT. The encoded protein is CASSASVNTEAFF.

The CDR3 region is CASSSNRGRETEAFF. The DNA of the CDR3 is TGTGCCAGCAGTTCTAACAGGGGGCGGGAGACTGAAGCTTTCTTT. The chain has TRBV6-6 and TRBJ1-1; 9 bases align to TRBD1. The CDR3 runs to 15 residues. Germline V CDR1 and CDR2: MNHNY, SVGAGI (reference sequence). V trimming: 4 bases; J trimming: 5 bases; junction bases outside the gene matches: 8.

The chain combines TRBV7-9 with TRBJ1-5, with D perhaps matching TRBD1 (5 bases). V was clipped by 8 bases and J by 3 bases, with 14 bases between them. The CDR3 contains 14 residues. From germline, CDR1 is SEHNR and CDR2 FQNEAQ (reference sequence). The CDR3 sequence: CASGDSDTNQPQHF. In DNA, the CDR3 is TGTGCCAGCGGGGACTCCGACACCAATCAGCCCCAGCATTTT.